This TCR beta chain was profiled in a study of cytomegalovirus exposure and HLA in healthy donors. General study results and limits: Presence/absence results assume similar sequencing depth per donor, which may not hold. The study listed 150 to 200 cytomegalovirus-associated TCR beta chains.

When sampled, the donors appeared nominally healthy, though they likely had unrecorded immune exposures. V lost 1 base to trimming and J lost 2 bases, with 9 bases between them. This CDR3 is built from 15 residues. Per the germline V gene, CDR1 is SGHAT and CDR2 is FQNNGV. Primers for the PCR totalled 60 Vbeta and 13 Jbeta. In the original workflow: There were around 80 million unique TCR beta chains by a later count, and about 12 million of them were shared. Libraries were prepared by immunoSEQ multiplex PCR; TCRdb keeps only in-frame clonotypes and omits some of them. Clone size and the V and J calls come from that table; the DNA yielded D and trimming. Of 60,000 to 90,000 clones listed, around 83% are singletons. On this clone: Antigen unknown.

Source material: PBMCs. This clonotype was sampled from a man between 65 and 85 years old in good health and CMV-seropositive. V gene TRBV11-2 combines with J gene TRBJ2-1, with D unresolved. The chain's CDR3 is CASSLGQLTYNEQFF. The CDR3, as DNA: TGTGCCAGCAGCTTAGGCCAGTTAACCTACAATGAGCAGTTCTTC.